The entry below gives a single TCR beta chain sequence along with its context. It lacks a known antigen. Base-call qualities are not available, and no considerably larger clone is one nucleotide away. TCRbeta CDR3 regions were amplified from genomic DNA using the immunoSEQ Assay, a bias-controlled multiplex PCR. In the authors' own workflow: The number of nucleated cells in each sample was estimated by amplification of reference gene primers within the assay. To quantify the absolute abundance of each unique TCRbeta CDR3 rearrangement, sequence reads were collapsed and filtered. For each sample, productive Simpson clonality was calculated as the square root of Simpson's diversity index over productive rearrangements. TCRdb carries this immuneACCESS record with in-frame sequences only. Its versions omit some clonotypes, under half of them owing to an unresolved V gene in the studies checked, with the rest unexplained. That table is the source of V, J and clone size, and D and trimming were worked out from the DNA. The sample contains about 130,000 clones, more than 75% of them found a single time. Of the sample, 5% falls within the top ten clones.

These data belong to a study of blood T cell repertoires in COVID-19 (TCRdb year 2020). In terms of the full investigation: Samples from collaborators originated in the United States, Italy and Spain and spanned both the acute and convalescent phases of COVID-19. The dataset comprised deeply sampled blood TCRbeta repertoires from subjects exposed to, actively infected with, or recovered from COVID-19. The prospective study material was composed of cDNA or gDNA derived from T cells, B-cell-depleted T cells, or PBMCs. Samples were obtained from the ongoing ImmuneRACE study (first 160 participants) and from about 1,300 subjects provided by 6 global collaborators. Where available, HLA class I and class II types were taken from metadata supplied by the sample provider and were not determined by assay-based typing. The sample metadata nearly always contained a de-identified subject ID, COVID-19 status, age in years and sex. The repertoires were released in a freely available public database meant as a resource for research on the immune response to SARS-CoV-2.

One collaborating source in Seattle enrolled patients while the patients were actively infected and followed the patients over time throughout the course of disease. The collaborating institutions used their own protocols to collect whole blood in K2EDTA tubes. Collaborator samples were shipped for TCRbeta analysis as frozen whole blood, isolated PBMCs, or DNA extracted from either sample type. Results and caveats for the whole study, not just this receptor: The amount of clinical and demographic metadata varied by source and participant and was provided uncurated.

The TCR originated in a woman in her seventies with COVID-19, enrolled during active disease. Sequenced: peripheral blood.

The CDR3 region has the sequence CASSLALQRHEGIRTF. The DNA sequence follows: TGCGCCAGCAGCTTGGCCCTCCAACGCCACGAGGGAATACGCACCTTC. Recombination linked TRBV5-1 to TRBJ1-2; the D gene lacks a confident call. The germline V gene yields SGHRS for CDR1 and YFSETQ for CDR2. A distance of 25 bases separates the germline ends of V and J, which lose 0 bases and 13 bases respectively. The CDR3, from cysteine to phenylalanine, totals 16 residues. Only the CDR3 portion is preserved as DNA: 48 bases, with reading frame beginning at the first base.